The 19 T cell receptor beta chains below all came from one sample that was sequenced in a study of T cells after posttransplantation cyclophosphamide. Cells defined as naive were viable CD3+CD4+ or CD3+CD8+ and CCR7+CD45RA+CD45RO-CD95-CD27+CD28+. Profiling relied on immunoSEQ multiplex PCR, and the TCRdb table lists in-frame clones only, not all of them. This sample has tens of thousands of clones; 95% to 98% occur once, and the top ten carry 0.1% to 0.15%. Sequencing was done on a sample of naive CD4+ T cells sorted from PBMCs. The receptors stem from a man aged 50-60 years in good health, CMV-negative, and a related stem cell transplant donor.

As DNA, the CDR3 is TGCAGTGCTAGAGATCAGTACGAGCAGTACTTC. It translates to CSARDQYEQYF. The chain recombines TRBV20-1 with TRBJ2-7; no clear D. The CDR3 has 11 residues. Germline-derived CDR1 and CDR2 are DFQATT and SNEGSKA (reference sequence). Between the trimmed V and J ends, which lost 0 bases and 4 bases, there was a span of 4 bases.

The chain joins TRBV6-1 to TRBJ1-3; the D gene is possibly TRBD1 (6 bases). This CDR3 comprises 15 residues. Germline loops: CDR1 MNHNS, CDR2 SASEGT. Trimming stripped 8 bases from V and 0 bases from J, with 14 bases between. The CDR3 loop reads CASYPRTASGNTIYF. CDR3 bases: TGTGCCAGCTACCCTCGGACAGCCTCTGGAAACACCATATATTTT.

Comment on this clone: A read error may produce the germline difference seen at one junction end. Other nucleotide sequences from this sample produce the same CDR3. The chain joins TRBV18 to TRBJ2-7, with TRBD2 matching 10 bases. CDR1 is KGHSH and CDR2 is LQKENI in the germline V gene. This CDR3 spans 15 amino acids. The CDR3 loop reads CASSPPSGSSYEQYF. CDR3 nucleotide sequence: TGTGCCAGTTCACCCCCTAGCGGGAGTTCCTACGAGCAGTACTTC.

V and J are TRBV7-3 and TRBJ2-2, with D tentatively TRBD1 (6 bases). V lost 5 bases to trimming and J lost 5 bases, with 12 bases between them. Germline-derived CDR1 and CDR2 are SGHTA and FQGTGA. CDR3 length equals 14 residues. The DNA of the CDR3 is TGTGCCAGCAGCGAGGACAGTTCGACCGGGGAGCTGTTTTTT. Translated, it gives CASSEDSSTGELFF.

This sequence joins TRBV5-4 and TRBJ2-3; the match to TRBD1 covers 8 bases. The CDR3 spans 15 residues. V shed 4 bases, J shed 5 bases, and the junction held 9 bases outside the gene matches. Germline V lookup: CDR1 SGHNT, CDR2 YYREEE (reference sequence). The CDR3 sequence: CASSGQGAQGDTQYF. DNA of the CDR3: TGTGCCAGCAGCGGGCAGGGGGCGCAGGGAGATACGCAGTATTTT.

The rearrangement links TRBV27 to TRBJ2-1; TRBD2 matches at 15 bases. The CDR3 is 16 residues long. From germline, CDR1 is MNHEY and CDR2 SMNVEV (reference sequence). V shed 1 base and J 10 bases; nucleotides not matched to a gene: 5. The CDR3 DNA follows: TGTGCCAGCAGTTTATTCGGACTAGCGGGAGGGGGCGAGCAGTTCTTC. Its protein is CASSLFGLAGGGEQFF.

This clone occurred once. Other nucleotide sequences in the sample specify the same CDR3. The chain joins TRBV5-8 to TRBJ1-6; 7 nucleotides agree with TRBD1. J was trimmed by 6 bases and V by 4 bases; bases with no gene match: 4. This CDR3 is built from 14 residues. Germline lookup yields CDR1 SGHTS and CDR2 YDEGEE. CDR3 region: CASSKGTVNSPLHF. In DNA form, the CDR3 reads TGTGCCAGCAGCAAAGGGACAGTTAATTCACCCCTCCACTTT. The full variable domain, completed using reference TRBV5-8 and TRBJ1-6, is EAGVTQSPTHLIKTRGQQATLRCSPISGHTSVYWYQQALGLGLQFLLWYDEGEERNRGNFPPRFSGRQFPNYSSELNVNALELEDSALYLCASSKGTVNSPLHFGNGTRLTVT.

J is TRBJ2-2 and V is TRBV15, with a tentative D call TRBD2 (6 bases). The germline V gene encodes CDR1 LNHNV and CDR2 YYDKDF (reference sequence). Trimming removed 0 bases from V and 3 bases from J, with 23 bases in between. The CDR3 runs 20 residues. The CDR3 protein is CATSRDLLLMRGEYTGELFF. CDR3 DNA sequence: TGTGCCACCAGCAGAGATCTTCTCCTCATGCGGGGTGAATACACCGGGGAGCTGTTTTTT.

The rearrangement uses TRBV18 and TRBJ2-5; TRBD1 matches at 12 bases. The CDR3 covers 15 residues. The J segment lost 5 bases and the V segment lost 6 bases, leaving 7 bases of the junction unmatched. Germline CDR1 is KGHSH and CDR2 is LQKENI. The CDR3 reads CASSSGTGGKETQYF. The DNA of the CDR3 is TGTGCCAGCTCCTCCGGGACAGGGGGCAAGGAGACCCAGTACTTC.

This clone was seen once. The chain carries TRBV18 and TRBJ1-3, with a tentative D call TRBD1 (5 bases). Germline V gene data show CDR1 as KGHSH and CDR2 as LQKENI. V dropped 5 bases and J dropped 2 bases, with 13 bases sitting between them. This CDR3 spans 15 amino acids. The CDR3 sequence: CASSSQGGPGNTIYF. Here the CDR3 DNA reads TGTGCCAGCTCAAGTCAGGGAGGGCCTGGAAACACCATATATTTT.

The CDR3 reads CASSLRGRATDEQFF. CDR3 in DNA: TGTGCCAGCAGTTTACGCGGCAGGGCCACTGATGAGCAGTTCTTC. The genes are TRBV28 and TRBJ2-1, with a weak D call TRBD1 (5 bases). This CDR3 has 15 amino acids. Germline V lookup: CDR1 MDHEN, CDR2 SYDVKM. The ends were cut back, 2 bases at V and 8 bases at J, with 16 bases in the middle. The full variable domain, rest sourced from reference TRBV28 and TRBJ2-1, is DVKVTQSSRYLVKRTGEKVFLECVQDMDHENMFWYRQDPGLGLRLIYFSYDVKMKEKGDIPEGYSVSREKKERFSLILESASTNQTSMYLCASSLRGRATDEQFFGPGTRLTVL.

Here the CDR3 DNA reads TGCGCCAGCAGCCAGGCTAGCGGGAGGGCCTTAGCCAAAAACATTCAGTACTTC. Translation: CASSQASGRALAKNIQYF. The chain has TRBV4-1 and TRBJ2-4; 12 bases align to TRBD2. After removal of 3 bases from V and 0 bases from J, the junction contained 6 bases not matched to a gene. Germline V gene lookup returns CDR1 MGHRA and CDR2 YSYEKL. This CDR3 has 18 residues.

The chain joins TRBV15 to TRBJ2-7; the D is unclear. The V and J ends lost 0 bases and 2 bases respectively, with 5 bases between them. The CDR3 consists of 13 residues. Germline CDR1 is LNHNV and CDR2 is YYDKDF (reference sequence). DNA of the CDR3: TGTGCCACCAGCAGAGACCGTCCCTACGAGCAGTACTTC. Protein product: CATSRDRPYEQYF.

The chain uses TRBV6-5 and TRBJ1-3; 10 nucleotides match TRBD1. The CDR3 is 15 amino acids. With V trimmed by 2 bases and J by 7 bases, 5 bases remained unmatched. From germline, CDR1 is MNHEY and CDR2 SVGAGI. The CDR3 sequence: CASSYRTGGGNTIYF. The CDR3 nucleotides read TGTGCCAGCAGTTACAGGACAGGGGGAGGTAACACCATATATTTT.

J is TRBJ2-4 and V is TRBV11-1, with 8 bases fitting TRBD2. The V gene end was trimmed by 6 bases and the J gene end by 9 bases; junction bases not matched to a gene: 7. CDR1 is SGHAT and CDR2 is FQDESV in the germline V gene (reference sequence). This CDR3 region has 13 residues. The CDR3 here is CASSFGTRGIQYF. Here the CDR3 DNA reads TGTGCCAGCAGTTTCGGGACTAGGGGCATTCAGTACTTC.

This chain joins TRBV18 and TRBJ2-5; D call uncertain. V was shortened by 0 bases and J by 4 bases, with 9 bases between the two germline ends. The CDR3 is made up of 14 amino acids. Germline lookup yields CDR1 KGHSH and CDR2 LQKENI. CDR3 amino acids: CASSPPSPRETQYF. Written as DNA, the CDR3 is TGTGCCAGCTCACCACCAAGCCCACGAGAGACCCAGTACTTC.

The chain employs TRBV7-2 and TRBJ2-7, with D perhaps TRBD2 (5 bases). This CDR3 is 16 amino acids long. Trimming shortened V by 3 bases and J by 1 base, and 16 bases separated the two germline ends. Germline V gene lookup returns CDR1 SGHTA and CDR2 FQGNSA. DNA for the CDR3: TGTGCCAGCAGCTTTTGGGCCAGCGGTCGGTCCTACGAGCAGTACTTC. Translation gives CASSFWASGRSYEQYF.

This chain uses TRBV6-6 with TRBJ1-2, with 7 bases matching TRBD1. Trimming removed 11 bases from V and 4 bases from J; junction bases left unmatched: 19. In germline, CDR1 is MNHNY, CDR2 SVGAGI (reference sequence). This CDR3 has 16 amino acids. The DNA of the CDR3 is TGTGCCGGCCAATCTACCCAGGGGGGTTCTGGCTATGGCTACACCTTC. It specifies CAGQSTQGGSGYGYTF.

This chain uses TRBV9 with TRBJ2-1; 9 bases map to TRBD2. This CDR3 spans 15 amino acids. Unmatched junction bases numbered 7, after V lost 1 base and J lost 8 bases. Germline assignment: CDR1 SGDLS and CDR2 YYNGEE. CDR3 nucleotides: TGTGCCAGCAGCGTATCCGCGGGAGGGTTCGATGAGCAGTTCTTC. This sequence encodes CASSVSAGGFDEQFF.